These 5 T cell receptor beta chains came from one sample sequenced in a study of T cells in localized non-small cell lung cancer. Assay used: immunoSEQ multiplex PCR; TCRdb lists only in-frame clones, some missing. The table records 20,000 to 30,000 clones, around 89% of them present only once. The sample here was PBMCs, taken before any cancer treatment. These receptors originate from a man between 40 and 75 years old with stage II lung adenocarcinoma.

The J gene is TRBJ2-5, the V gene TRBV6-4; no reliable D call. The CDR3 extends over 18 amino acids. The germline V gene has CDR1 MRHNA and CDR2 SNTAGT. Between the trimmed V and J ends, which lost 5 bases and 4 bases, there was a span of 26 bases. The CDR3 here is CASSSNSPTYWSRETQYF. The DNA of the CDR3 is TGTGCCAGCAGTTCCAATTCCCCGACATATTGGTCACGAGAGACCCAGTACTTC.

The chain couples TRBV9 to TRBJ2-5; D remains ambiguous. CDR1 is SGDLS and CDR2 is YYNGEE in the germline V gene. V was trimmed by 4 bases and J by 3 bases, leaving 13 bases between them. The CDR3 is 14 amino acids. Here the CDR3 DNA reads TGTGCCAGCAGCCCAGAGACTTGGGAAGAGACCCAGTACTTC. Translating gives CASSPETWEETQYF.

The J gene is TRBJ2-3, the V gene TRBV7-3; D perhaps matches TRBD2 (6 bases). Trimming took off 5 bases at V and 0 bases at J, with 15 bases between the two ends. Per the germline V gene, CDR1 is SGHTA and CDR2 is FQGTGA. The CDR3 extends over 16 amino acids. The CDR3 loop is CASSAGTSLSTDTQYF. The CDR3, as DNA: TGTGCCAGCAGCGCCGGGACTTCGTTGAGCACAGATACGCAGTATTTT.

This clone was found once. This chain joins TRBV7-6 and TRBJ2-1; D uncertain. Trimming pared 1 base from V and 0 bases from J, leaving 4 bases between. Germline loops: CDR1 SGHVS, CDR2 FNYEAQ. The CDR3 totals 14 residues. CDR3 sequence: CASSLEGSYNEQFF. Here the CDR3 DNA reads TGTGCCAGCAGCTTAGAAGGCTCCTACAATGAGCAGTTCTTC.

The V call is TRBV7-2, the J call TRBJ2-2, with 7 bases that match TRBD1. V shed 5 bases, J shed 7 bases, and the junction held 10 bases outside the gene matches. The CDR3 is 15 residues long. Germline V lookup: CDR1 SGHTA, CDR2 FQGNSA. The CDR3 DNA follows: TGTGCCAGCAGCCCCAGACAGGGAGCTAACGGGGAGCTGTTTTTT. Encoded protein: CASSPRQGANGELFF.